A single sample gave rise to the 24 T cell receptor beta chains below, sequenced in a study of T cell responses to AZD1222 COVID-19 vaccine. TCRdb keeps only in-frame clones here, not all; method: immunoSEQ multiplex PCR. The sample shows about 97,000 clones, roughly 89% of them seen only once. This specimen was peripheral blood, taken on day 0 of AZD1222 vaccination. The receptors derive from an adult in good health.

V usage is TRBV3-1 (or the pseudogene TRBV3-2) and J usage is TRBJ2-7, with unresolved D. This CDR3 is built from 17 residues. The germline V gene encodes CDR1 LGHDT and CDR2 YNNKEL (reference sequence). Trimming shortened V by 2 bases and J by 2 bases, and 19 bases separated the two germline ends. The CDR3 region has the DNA TGTGCCAGCAGCCAACCCCCACGGCAGCCCACCACCTACGAGCAGTACTTC. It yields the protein CASSQPPRQPTTYEQYF.

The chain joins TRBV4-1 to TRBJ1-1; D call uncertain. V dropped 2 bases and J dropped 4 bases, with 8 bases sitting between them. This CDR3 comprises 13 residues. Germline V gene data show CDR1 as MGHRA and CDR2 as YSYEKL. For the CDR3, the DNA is TGCGCCAGCAGCCAACGACTCGGCACTGAAGCTTTCTTT. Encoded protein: CASSQRLGTEAFF.

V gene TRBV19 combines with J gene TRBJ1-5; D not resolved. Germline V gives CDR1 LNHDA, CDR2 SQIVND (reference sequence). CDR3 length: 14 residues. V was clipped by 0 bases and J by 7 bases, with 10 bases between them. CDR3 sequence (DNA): TGTGCCAGTAGTATAGATCGAGATCGGCAGCCCCAGCATTTT. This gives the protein CASSIDRDRQPQHF.

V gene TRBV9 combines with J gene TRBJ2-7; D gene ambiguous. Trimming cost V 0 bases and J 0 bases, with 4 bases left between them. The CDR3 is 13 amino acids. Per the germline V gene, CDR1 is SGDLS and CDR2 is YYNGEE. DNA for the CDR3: TGTGCCAGCAGCGTAGATCCCTCCTACGAGCAGTACTTC. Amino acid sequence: CASSVDPSYEQYF.

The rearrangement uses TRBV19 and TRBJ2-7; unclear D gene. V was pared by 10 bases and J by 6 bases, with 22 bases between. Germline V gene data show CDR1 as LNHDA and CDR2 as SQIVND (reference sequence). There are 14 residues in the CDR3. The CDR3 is CATSPIESLGEQYF. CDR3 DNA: TGTGCCACCTCCCCCATCGAGTCACTTGGCGAGCAGTACTTC.

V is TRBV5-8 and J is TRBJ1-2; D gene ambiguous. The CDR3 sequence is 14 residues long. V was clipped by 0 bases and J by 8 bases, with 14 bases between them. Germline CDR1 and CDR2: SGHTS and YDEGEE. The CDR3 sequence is CASSLALTAPGYTF. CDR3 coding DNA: TGTGCCAGCAGCTTGGCCCTTACAGCACCCGGCTACACCTTC.

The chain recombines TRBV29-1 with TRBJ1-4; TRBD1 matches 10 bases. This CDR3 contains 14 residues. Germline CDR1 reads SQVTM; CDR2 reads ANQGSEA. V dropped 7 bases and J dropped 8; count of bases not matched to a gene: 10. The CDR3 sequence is CSAQPGQGTEKLFF. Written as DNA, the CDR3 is TGCAGCGCGCAGCCGGGACAGGGGACGGAAAAACTGTTTTTT. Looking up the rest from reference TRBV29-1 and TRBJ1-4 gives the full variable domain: SAVISQKPSRDICQRGTSLTIQCQVDSQVTMMFWYRQQPGQSLTLIATANQGSEATYESGFVIDKFPISRPNLTFSTLTVSNMSPEDSSIYLCSAQPGQGTEKLFFGSGTQLSVL.

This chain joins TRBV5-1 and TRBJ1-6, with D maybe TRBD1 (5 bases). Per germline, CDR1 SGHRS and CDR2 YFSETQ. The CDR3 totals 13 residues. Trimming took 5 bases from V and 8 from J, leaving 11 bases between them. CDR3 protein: CASRGTGDSPLHF. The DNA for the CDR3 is TGCGCCAGCAGGGGGACCGGAGATTCACCCCTCCACTTT.

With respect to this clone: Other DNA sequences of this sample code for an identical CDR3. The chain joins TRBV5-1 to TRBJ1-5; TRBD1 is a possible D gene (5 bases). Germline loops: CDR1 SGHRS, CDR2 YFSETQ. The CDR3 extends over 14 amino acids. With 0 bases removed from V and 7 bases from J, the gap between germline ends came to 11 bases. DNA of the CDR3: TGCGCCAGCAGCTTGGCACCGGGGGACCAGCCCCAGCATTTT. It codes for CASSLAPGDQPQHF. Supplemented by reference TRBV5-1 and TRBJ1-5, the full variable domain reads KAGVTQTPRYLIKTRGQQVTLSCSPISGHRSVSWYQQTPGQGLQFLFEYFSETQRNKGNFPGRFSGRQFSNSRSEMNVSTLELGDSALYLCASSLAPGDQPQHFGDGTRLSIL.

CDR3 bases: TGTGCCAGCAGCTTAGGTACTAGCGGGCTTAATGAGCAGTTCTTC. Protein product: CASSLGTSGLNEQFF. The chain is built from TRBV7-3 and TRBJ2-1; 9 bases map to TRBD2. The CDR3 is made up of 15 amino acids. Germline assignment: CDR1 SGHTA and CDR2 FQGTGA. V shed 2 bases, J shed 7 bases, and the junction held 6 bases outside the gene matches.

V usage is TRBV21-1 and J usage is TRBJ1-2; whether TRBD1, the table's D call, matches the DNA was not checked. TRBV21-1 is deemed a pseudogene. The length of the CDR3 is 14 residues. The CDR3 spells CASSKQTGQGGYTF. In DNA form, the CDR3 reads TGTGCCAGCAGCAAGCAGACAGGACAGGGTGGCTACACCTTC.

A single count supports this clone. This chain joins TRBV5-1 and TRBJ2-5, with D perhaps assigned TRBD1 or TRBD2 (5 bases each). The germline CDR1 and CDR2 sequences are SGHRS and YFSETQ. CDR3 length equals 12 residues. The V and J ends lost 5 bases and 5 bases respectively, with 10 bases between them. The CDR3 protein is CASRRDRETQYF. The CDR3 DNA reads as TGCGCCAGCAGACGGGACCGGGAGACCCAGTACTTC.

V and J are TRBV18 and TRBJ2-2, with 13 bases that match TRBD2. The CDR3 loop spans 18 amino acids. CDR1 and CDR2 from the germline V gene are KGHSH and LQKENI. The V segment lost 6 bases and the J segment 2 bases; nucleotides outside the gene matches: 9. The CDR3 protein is CASSPRTSGGPNTGELFF. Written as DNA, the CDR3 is TGTGCCAGCTCCCCCCGGACTAGCGGGGGCCCCAACACCGGGGAGCTGTTTTTT.

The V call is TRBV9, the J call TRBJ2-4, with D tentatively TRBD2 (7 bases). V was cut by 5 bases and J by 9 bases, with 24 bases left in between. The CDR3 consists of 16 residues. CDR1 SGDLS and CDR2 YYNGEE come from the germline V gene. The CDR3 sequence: CASSSSRGARYGIQYF. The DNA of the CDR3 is TGTGCCAGCAGTTCTTCCCGGGGGGCGCGTTACGGCATTCAGTACTTC.

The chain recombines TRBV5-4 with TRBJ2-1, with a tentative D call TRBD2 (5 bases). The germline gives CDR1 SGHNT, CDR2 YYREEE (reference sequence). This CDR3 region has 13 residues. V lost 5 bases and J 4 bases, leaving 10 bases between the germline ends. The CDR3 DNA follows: TGTGCCAGCAGTTCGGACTTATACAATGAGCAGTTCTTC. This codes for CASSSDLYNEQFF.

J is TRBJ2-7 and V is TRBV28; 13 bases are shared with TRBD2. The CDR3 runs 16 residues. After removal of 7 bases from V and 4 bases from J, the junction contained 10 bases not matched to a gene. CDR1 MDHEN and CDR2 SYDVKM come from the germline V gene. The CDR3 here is CASTTSGTSGTYEQYF. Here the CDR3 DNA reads TGTGCCAGCACTACATCCGGGACTAGCGGGACTTACGAGCAGTACTTC.

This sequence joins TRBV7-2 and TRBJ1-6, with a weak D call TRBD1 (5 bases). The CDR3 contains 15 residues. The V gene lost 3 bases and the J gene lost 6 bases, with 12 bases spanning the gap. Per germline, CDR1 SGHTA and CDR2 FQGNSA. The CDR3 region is CASSFQGSVNSPLHF. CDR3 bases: TGTGCCAGCAGCTTCCAGGGTTCGGTTAATTCACCCCTCCACTTT.

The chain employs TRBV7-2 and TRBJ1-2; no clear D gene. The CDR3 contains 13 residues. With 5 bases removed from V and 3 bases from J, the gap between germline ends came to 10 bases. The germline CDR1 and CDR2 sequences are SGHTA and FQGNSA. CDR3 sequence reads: CASSQDGHYGYTF. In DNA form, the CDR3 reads TGTGCCAGCAGCCAGGACGGCCACTATGGCTACACCTTC.

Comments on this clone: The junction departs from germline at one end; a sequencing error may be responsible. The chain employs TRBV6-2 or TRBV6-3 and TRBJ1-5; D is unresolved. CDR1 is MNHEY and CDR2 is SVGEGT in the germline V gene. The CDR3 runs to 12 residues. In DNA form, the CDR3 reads TGTGCCAGCAGTTACCCCCAAGGGCCCCCGCATTTT. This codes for CASSYPQGPPHF.

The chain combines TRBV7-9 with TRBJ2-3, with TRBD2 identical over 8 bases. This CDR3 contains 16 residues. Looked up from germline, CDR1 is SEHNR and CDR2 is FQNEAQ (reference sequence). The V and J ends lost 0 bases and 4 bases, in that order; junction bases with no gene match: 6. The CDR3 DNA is TGTGCCAGCAGCTTAGCGCGTAGCGGGACCCCAGATACGCAGTATTTT. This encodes CASSLARSGTPDTQYF.

CDR3 DNA sequence: TGCGCCAGCAGCACGACAGAGTATGGCTACACCTTC. Translating it yields CASSTTEYGYTF. The chain recombines TRBV5-1 with TRBJ1-2; tentatively, D is TRBD1 (5 bases). CDR1 SGHRS and CDR2 YFSETQ come from the germline V gene. Trimming took off 4 bases at V and 5 bases at J, with 9 bases between the two ends. The CDR3 has 12 residues.

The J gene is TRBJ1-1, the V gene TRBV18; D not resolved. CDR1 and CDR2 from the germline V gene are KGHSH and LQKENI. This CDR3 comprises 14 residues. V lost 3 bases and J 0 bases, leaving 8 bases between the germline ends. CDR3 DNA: TGTGCCAGCTCACCGGACGGCATGAACACTGAAGCTTTCTTT. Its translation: CASSPDGMNTEAFF.

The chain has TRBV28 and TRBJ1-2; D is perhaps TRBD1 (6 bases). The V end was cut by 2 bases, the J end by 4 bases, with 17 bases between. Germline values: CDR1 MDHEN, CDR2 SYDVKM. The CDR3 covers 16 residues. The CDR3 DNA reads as TGTGCCAGCAGTTTAGGGGCCGCAGGGGCGGTCTATGGCTACACCTTC. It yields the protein CASSLGAAGAVYGYTF.

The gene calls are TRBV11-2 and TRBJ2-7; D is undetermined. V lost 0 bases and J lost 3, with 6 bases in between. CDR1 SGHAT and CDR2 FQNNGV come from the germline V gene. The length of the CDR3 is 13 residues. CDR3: CASSLERHYEQYF. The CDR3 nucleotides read TGTGCCAGCAGCTTAGAGCGACACTACGAGCAGTACTTC. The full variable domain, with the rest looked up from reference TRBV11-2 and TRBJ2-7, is EAGVAQSPRYKIIEKRQSVAFWCNPISGHATLYWYQQILGQGPKLLIQFQNNGVVDDSQLPKDRFSAERLKGVDSTLKIQPAKLEDSAVYLCASSLERHYEQYFGPGTRLTVT.